The 22 T cell receptor beta chains reported below all come from one sample, sequenced in a study of T cells in Graves' hyperthyroidism and ophthalmopathy (dated by TCRdb to about 2019). Libraries came from multiplex PCR. These reads were obtained on an Illumina HiSeq 2000. Amplification of TCR beta CDR3 regions was carried out from RNA transcripts. A first-round RT-PCR of the TCR CDR3 used the HTBI primer set with the Qiagen OneStep RT-PCR kit. The public reads were reprocessed in TCRdb via fastp at Q25 and MiXCR, keeping in-frame beta chains. For every CDR3 protein sequence, its rows merge into one entry that carries the most common genes and DNA. This sample is represented by about 400,000 distinct CDR3 sequences; about 25% of them were singletons. Clones ranked in the top ten supply around 79% of the sample. Input material: blood. The source is a man between 45 and 60 years old with Graves' hyperthyroidism.

This clonotype was seen a handful of times. The J gene is TRBJ2-1, the V gene TRBV7-9; D may match TRBD1 or TRBD2 (7 bases each). CDR3 length equals 21 residues. Trimming took off 1 base at V and 8 bases at J, with 33 bases between the two ends. Germline CDR1 SEHNR, CDR2 FQNEAQ (reference sequence). CDR3 residues: CASSLVGGREGAISLVDEQFF. The CDR3 DNA is TGTGCCAGCAGCTTAGTTGGCGGAAGGGAGGGGGCCATATCCCTGGTGGATGAGCAGTTCTTC.

This clonotype was observed at least ten times. The V and J genes are TRBV24-1 and TRBJ2-1; 9 bases are shared with TRBD1. The germline V gene encodes CDR1 KGHDR and CDR2 SFDVKD. The CDR3 is 16 amino acids. V shed 4 bases and J 6 bases; nucleotides not matched to a gene: 9. CDR3 residues: CATSDLGTGTGNEQFF. The CDR3 region has the DNA TGTGCCACCAGTGACCTCGGGACAGGGACTGGCAATGAGCAGTTCTTC.

V gene TRBV27 combines with J gene TRBJ2-1, with 8 bases lining up with TRBD2. The CDR3 sequence is 15 residues long. V lost 8 bases, J lost 4 bases, and 10 bases stayed unmatched. In germline, CDR1 is MNHEY, CDR2 SMNVEV (reference sequence). The CDR3 protein is CASPRSGRAYNEQFF. CDR3 nucleotides: TGTGCCAGCCCCCGCAGCGGGAGAGCTTACAATGAGCAGTTCTTC.

There are many counts of this clonotype. This chain uses TRBV12-3 or TRBV12-4 with TRBJ2-5, with 12 bases aligning to TRBD2. V dropped 6 bases and J dropped 2; count of bases not matched to a gene: 7. The CDR3 runs to 16 residues. The CDR3 sequence is CASSPGLAGPQETQYF. In DNA, the CDR3 is TGTGCCAGCAGCCCAGGACTAGCGGGACCTCAAGAGACCCAGTACTTC.

The rearrangement links TRBV7-2 to TRBJ2-1; the match to TRBD2 covers 9 bases. Germline values: CDR1 SGHTA, CDR2 FQGNSA. The CDR3 consists of 14 residues. V lost 5 bases and J lost 6; bases outside the gene matches: 5. DNA for the CDR3: TGTGCCAGCAGCCGTAGCGGGAGAGGCAATGAGCAGTTCTTC. Protein product: CASSRSGRGNEQFF.

This clonotype was seen only once. This chain joins TRBV7-9 and TRBJ2-3; the D is unclear. Trimming stripped 6 bases from V and 0 bases from J, with 13 bases between. CDR1 SEHNR and CDR2 FQNEAQ come from the germline V gene (reference sequence). CDR3 length: 15 residues. CDR3 residues: CASRTIDRSTDTQYF. As DNA, the CDR3 is TGTGCCAGCAGAACCATCGACCGGAGCACAGATACGCAGTATTTT. Looking up the rest from reference TRBV7-9 and TRBJ2-3 gives the full variable domain: DTGVSQNPRHKITKRGQNVTFRCDPISEHNRLYWYRQTLGQGPEFLTYFQNEAQLEKSRLLSDRFSAERPKGSFSTLEIQRTEQGDSAMYLCASRTIDRSTDTQYFGPGTRLTVL.

The chain couples TRBV10-2 to TRBJ2-7; perhaps TRBD2 as D (5 bases). The CDR3 runs to 15 residues. CDR1 WSHSY and CDR2 SAAADI come from the germline V gene. V lost 3 bases, J lost 2 bases, and 14 bases lay in between. CDR3 in DNA: TGCGCCAGCAGTGAAAGCGGCGGAAGGGCCTACGAGCAGTACTTC. It translates to CASSESGGRAYEQYF.

This clonotype was seen many times. The rearrangement joins TRBV27 to TRBJ2-7; 7 positions agree with TRBD1. CDR1 is MNHEY, CDR2 SMNVEV, per germline (reference sequence). The ends lost 10 bases at V and 7 bases at J; junction bases unmatched: 16. The length of the CDR3 is 14 residues. The CDR3 DNA reads as TGTGCCACCAAGGGGGCTTGGGCTAGCTTTGAGCAGTACTTC. Protein sequence: CATKGAWASFEQYF.

The V call is TRBV19, the J call TRBJ1-3; D is unresolved. The CDR3 is made up of 13 amino acids. The V and J ends lost 4 bases and 10 bases respectively, with 14 bases between them. Germline CDR1 is LNHDA and CDR2 is SQIVND (reference sequence). The CDR3 sequence: CASSTQGRRTIYF. CDR3 in DNA: TGTGCCAGTAGTACCCAAGGACGTAGAACCATATATTTT.

V usage is TRBV24-1 and J usage is TRBJ2-1; 14 bases are shared with TRBD2. Germline CDR1 is KGHDR and CDR2 is SFDVKD. This CDR3 spans 17 amino acids. V lost 0 bases and J lost 10; bases outside the gene matches: 7. The CDR3 region has the DNA TGTGCCACCAGTGATTTGCCCCCGGGACTAGCGGGAGCCGAGCAGTTCTTC. It translates to CATSDLPPGLAGAEQFF.

The rearrangement uses TRBV6-2 or TRBV6-3 and TRBJ1-1; possible D gene TRBD1, 5 bases. Between the trimmed V and J ends, which lost 2 bases and 7 bases, there was a span of 8 bases. In germline, CDR1 is MNHEY, CDR2 SVGEGT. The CDR3 is 12 amino acids. The CDR3 coding sequence is TGTGCCAGCAGTTACCGGGGGGGTGAAGCTTTCTTT. It codes for CASSYRGGEAFF.

V usage is TRBV5-5 and J usage is TRBJ2-2; D gene uncertain. Germline CDR1 reads SGHKS; CDR2 reads YYEKEE (reference sequence). Trimming shortened V by 5 bases and J by 8 bases, and 7 bases separated the two germline ends. The CDR3 runs to 11 residues. The CDR3: CASRKQGELFF. In DNA form, the CDR3 reads TGTGCCAGCAGAAAACAGGGGGAGCTGTTTTTT.

V gene TRBV5-1 combines with J gene TRBJ1-2, with 10 bases that match TRBD1. Germline V gene lookup returns CDR1 SGHRS and CDR2 YFSETQ. V lost 4 bases, J lost 8 bases, and 5 bases stayed unmatched. CDR3 length: 13 residues. CDR3 coding DNA: TGCGCCAGCAGCGTCGGACAGGGGGAAGGCTACACCTTC. Its translation is CASSVGQGEGYTF.

This rearrangement joins TRBV6-1 to TRBJ2-7, with a tentative D call TRBD1 (6 bases). V lost 6 bases to trimming and J lost 1 base, with 13 bases between them. The CDR3 is 14 amino acids. The germline V gene encodes CDR1 MNHNS and CDR2 SASEGT. The CDR3 reads CASRPGAQSYEQYF. The CDR3 DNA follows: TGTGCCAGCAGGCCAGGGGCCCAATCCTACGAGCAGTACTTC.

V usage is TRBV20-1 and J usage is TRBJ2-3; 11 bases fit TRBD2. Germline V gene data show CDR1 as DFQATT and CDR2 as SNEGSKA (reference sequence). Unmatched junction bases numbered 3, after V lost 6 bases and J lost 1 base. The CDR3 is 14 amino acids. CDR3 nucleotide sequence: TGCAGTGCCTCACTAGCGGGGGGCACAGATACGCAGTATTTT. Amino acid sequence: CSASLAGGTDTQYF.

V is TRBV6-1 and J is TRBJ2-1, with 9 bases that match TRBD1. This CDR3 spans 18 amino acids. Germline values: CDR1 MNHNS, CDR2 SASEGT. The J segment lost 7 bases and the V segment lost 6 bases, leaving 19 bases of the junction unmatched. CDR3 residues: CASRPKRAGTGSPNEQFF. The CDR3 nucleotides are TGTGCCAGCAGGCCCAAGCGCGCCGGGACAGGGTCTCCGAATGAGCAGTTCTTC.

Comment on this clonotype: A much larger clone differs from this one at a single base, so this may be a read error. The chain links TRBV12-3 or TRBV12-4 to TRBJ1-1; 8 bases are shared with TRBD1. V gave up 0 bases and J gave up 1 base; unmatched junction bases: 4. The CDR3 extends over 16 amino acids. As DNA, the CDR3 is TGTGCCAGCAGTTTAGCCCCAACAGGGGGGAACACTGAAGCTTTCTTT. Protein product: CASSLAPTGGNTEAFF.

The rearrangement links TRBV30 to TRBJ2-7, with 8 bases identical to TRBD2. Germline CDR1 is GTSNPN and CDR2 is SVGIG (reference sequence). CDR3 size: 17 residues. Losses at the gene ends were 0 bases for V and 6 bases for J; bases not matched to a gene: 16. CDR3 sequence (DNA): TGTGCCTGGAGTGTACGGGGGGGGGACCACAGGAGGGGCGAGCAGTACTTC. This codes for CAWSVRGGDHRRGEQYF.

This clonotype showed up many times. This chain links TRBV6-1 with TRBJ2-5; 7 bases match TRBD2. In germline, CDR1 is MNHNS, CDR2 SASEGT. This CDR3 spans 18 amino acids. The V and J ends lost 3 bases and 1 base, in that order; junction bases with no gene match: 14. The CDR3 bases are TGTGCCAGCAGTGATGGCATGGGGGGGAGAGGGCTCCAAGAGACCCAGTACTTC. As protein: CASSDGMGGRGLQETQYF.

This clonotype was found many times. The CDR3 loop reads CASRRDVGLNTEAFF. The CDR3 bases are TGTGCCAGCAGAAGGGACGTGGGGCTGAACACTGAAGCTTTCTTT. The chain links TRBV6-1 to TRBJ1-1, with D perhaps matching TRBD1 (5 bases). The CDR3 is made up of 15 amino acids. V was clipped by 6 bases and J by 0 bases, with 14 bases between them. Per the germline V gene, CDR1 is MNHNS and CDR2 is SASEGT.

The chain couples TRBV15 to TRBJ2-7, with 7 bases matching TRBD2. This CDR3 has 14 amino acids. The germline CDR1 and CDR2 sequences are LNHNV and YYDKDF (reference sequence). V lost 5 bases to trimming and J lost 0 bases; unmatched junction nucleotides: 4. CDR3 residues: CATSLGGSSYEQYF. The CDR3 coding sequence is TGTGCCACCAGCTTGGGCGGGAGCTCCTACGAGCAGTACTTC.

This clonotype was counted only a few times. This chain connects TRBV7-3 to TRBJ2-5, with 12 bases that match TRBD2. CDR1 and CDR2 from the germline V gene are SGHTA and FQGTGA. The CDR3 loop spans 17 amino acids. V trimming: 5 bases; J trimming: 5 bases; junction bases outside the gene matches: 12. The CDR3 nucleotides are TGTGCCAGCAGCCCGACTAGCGGGGGCACCGATAAGGAGACCCAGTACTTC. Its translation: CASSPTSGGTDKETQYF.